This T cell receptor beta chain was obtained from a study of neurological immune-mediated disorders. This clonotype was recorded many times. Time point described: longitudinal time-point 3. MiXCR, applied by TCRdb to the 5' RACE reads, yields one record per CDR3 protein. The sample yields roughly 50,000 distinct CDR3 sequences, 9.5% to 15% seen once. The clonotype comes from a male donor with HTLV-1-associated myelopathy (HAM/TSP). The specimen was PBMCs.

The CDR3 region is CSASSGAGYGYTF. CDR3 in DNA: TGCAGTGCTTCCTCAGGGGCGGGCTATGGCTACACCTTC. The chain has TRBV20-1 and TRBJ1-2; tentatively, D is TRBD1 (6 bases). Trimming stripped 5 bases from V and 4 bases from J, with 14 bases between. CDR1 DFQATT and CDR2 SNEGSKA come from the germline V gene (reference sequence). The CDR3 loop spans 13 amino acids.